The clone carrying this T cell receptor beta chain appeared a few times. What it binds is unknown. This specimen comes from a study of blood T cells in healthy people across ages. Study details: Template switching caught about one barcoded beta molecule for each two T cells. Findings of the study overall: Per-million-T-cell TCR beta diversity fell roughly linearly with age.

Trimming shortened V by 0 bases and J by 5 bases, and 17 bases separated the two germline ends. The germline gives CDR1 SGHTA, CDR2 FQGTGA. The CDR3 has 16 residues. A second PCR, run for about 6 to 11 cycles, used a sample-barcoded 5' primer plus a J-beta primer mix. From each sample, at least 3 million paired-end reads containing CDR3 were obtained. From the 5' RACE reads, TCRdb called clonotypes with MiXCR, one entry per CDR3 protein. The sample lists some 1.5 million distinct CDR3 sequences, 28% occurring once. Sample: blood. The receptor's source is a woman aged 30 to 39 in good health. This rearrangement joins TRBV7-3 to TRBJ2-7; a weak D match, TRBD1 (5 bases). The CDR3, as DNA: TGTGCCAGCAGCTTAACGTTGGGGCAGGGTATGGACGAGCAGTACTTC. Protein sequence: CASSLTLGQGMDEQYF.